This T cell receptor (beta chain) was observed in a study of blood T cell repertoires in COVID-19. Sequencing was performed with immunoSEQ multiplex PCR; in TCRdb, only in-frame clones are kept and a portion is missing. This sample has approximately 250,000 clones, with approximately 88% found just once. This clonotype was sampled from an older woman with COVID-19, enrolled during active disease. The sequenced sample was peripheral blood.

CDR3 sequence: CASSPNRGNSPLHF. Here the CDR3 DNA reads TGTGCCAGCAGCCCTAACAGGGGAAATTCACCCCTCCACTTT. The chain joins TRBV11-2 to TRBJ1-6; 7 bases agree with TRBD1. This CDR3 has 14 amino acids. The germline gives CDR1 SGHAT, CDR2 FQNNGV. V shed 5 bases, J shed 7 bases, and the junction held 5 bases outside the gene matches. The whole variable domain, remainder taken from reference TRBV11-2 and TRBJ1-6, is EAGVAQSPRYKIIEKRQSVAFWCNPISGHATLYWYQQILGQGPKLLIQFQNNGVVDDSQLPKDRFSAERLKGVDSTLKIQPAKLEDSAVYLCASSPNRGNSPLHFGNGTRLTVT.